The 21 T cell receptor beta chains listed next were all sequenced from one sample in a study of Graves' ophthalmopathy and Graves' hyperthyroidism. The authors amplified TCR beta CDR3 regions, and they did so from RNA transcripts for repertoire sequencing. First-round RT-PCR employed HTBI primers, with a second-round multiplex PCR after it. Using its own MiXCR run on the multiplex PCR reads, TCRdb lists one record per CDR3 protein. Of some 410,000 distinct CDR3 sequences in the sample, under 25% were seen once. The specimen was peripheral blood. These receptors were obtained from a woman younger than 35 with stable Graves' hyperthyroidism.

This clonotype was seen a few times. It may be a read error: a sequence one base away is much more abundant. The chain employs TRBV2 and TRBJ2-5; D remains ambiguous. In germline, CDR1 is SNHLY, CDR2 FYNNEI. CDR3 length equals 12 residues. CDR3 sequence reads: CASSWRQETKYF. The CDR3 DNA reads as TGTGCCAGCAGTTGGCGCCAAGAGACCAAGTACTTC.

This clonotype was seen at least ten times. This chain links TRBV19 with TRBJ1-2; 9 bases map to TRBD1. The CDR3 extends over 14 amino acids. The V and J ends lost 6 bases and 7 bases, in that order; junction bases with no gene match: 9. Germline assignment: CDR1 LNHDA and CDR2 SQIVND (reference sequence). The CDR3 sequence: CASSHPGGQGGYTF. CDR3 bases: TGTGCCAGTAGCCACCCAGGGGGACAGGGTGGCTACACCTTC.

The chain recombines TRBV28 with TRBJ2-7; D gene unclear. The V end lost 6 bases, the J end lost 0 bases, and 9 bases lay between the germline ends. The CDR3 consists of 13 residues. Germline V gene lookup returns CDR1 MDHEN and CDR2 SYDVKM. The CDR3 loop reads CASSDPPSYEQYF. The CDR3, as DNA: TGTGCCAGCAGCGACCCGCCCTCCTACGAGCAGTACTTC.

This clonotype was counted ten times or more. This rearrangement joins TRBV20-1 to TRBJ2-7; TRBD2 matches 9 bases. Germline CDR1 is DFQATT and CDR2 is SNEGSKA (reference sequence). V trimming: 0 bases; J trimming: 5 bases; junction bases outside the gene matches: 8. This CDR3 comprises 15 residues. The chain's CDR3 is CSAREISGSPHEQYF. CDR3 DNA: TGCAGTGCTAGAGAAATTAGCGGGAGTCCCCACGAGCAGTACTTC.

This chain uses TRBV9 with TRBJ1-2, with TRBD1 identical over 7 bases. The CDR3 extends over 14 amino acids. Germline loops: CDR1 SGDLS, CDR2 YYNGEE. V lost 4 bases, J lost 1 base, and 4 bases stayed unmatched. The CDR3: CASSPGQFNYGYTF. The DNA of the CDR3 is TGTGCCAGCAGCCCGGGACAGTTTAACTATGGCTACACCTTC.

In this sample, this clonotype turned up many times. The V gene is TRBV7-3, the J gene TRBJ2-2, with D possibly called TRBD1 or TRBD2 (6 bases each). Trimming took 2 bases from V and 0 from J, leaving 10 bases between them. The V gene's germline CDR1 is SGHTA and CDR2 FQGTGA. The CDR3 runs 16 residues. The DNA for the CDR3 is TGTGCCAGCAGCTTACAAGGGGGGACGAACACCGGGGAGCTGTTTTTT. Translation: CASSLQGGTNTGELFF.

This clonotype was observed at least ten times. The V gene is TRBV9, the J gene TRBJ2-7, with 10 bases aligning to TRBD1. The V and J ends lost 3 bases and 3 bases, in that order; junction bases with no gene match: 6. CDR3 length: 15 residues. Per the germline V gene, CDR1 is SGDLS and CDR2 is YYNGEE. DNA of the CDR3: TGTGCCAGCAGCGACGACAGGGGGCCCTACTACGAGCAGTACTTC. It is translated as CASSDDRGPYYEQYF.

V is TRBV6-1 and J is TRBJ1-1; D is perhaps TRBD1 (6 bases). Trimming stripped 0 bases from V and 4 bases from J, with 15 bases between. This CDR3 has 16 residues. Per the germline V gene, CDR1 is MNHNS and CDR2 is SASEGT. CDR3 in DNA: TGTGCCAGCAGTGAAGCAGTAGGGGGAAAGGGCACTGAAGCTTTCTTT. This translates into CASSEAVGGKGTEAFF.

This chain connects TRBV6-5 to TRBJ2-7, with 10 bases matching TRBD1. V shed 0 bases, J shed 9 bases, and the junction held 14 bases outside the gene matches. Germline CDR1 reads MNHEY; CDR2 reads SVGAGI. The CDR3 spans 17 residues. The CDR3 DNA reads as TGTGCCAGCAGTTACTCCTTTACCGGGACAGGGGTCATTACGCAGTACTTC. As protein: CASSYSFTGTGVITQYF.

The rearrangement joins TRBV28 to TRBJ2-5; 8 nucleotides agree with TRBD1. With 3 bases clipped from V and 2 bases from J, the junction kept 8 bases outside the gene matches. The CDR3 has 16 amino acids. The germline CDR1 and CDR2 sequences are MDHEN and SYDVKM. For the CDR3, the DNA is TGTGCCAGCAGTTTCCTCGGGACAGGAGTTCAAGAGACCCAGTACTTC. It yields the protein CASSFLGTGVQETQYF. Supplemented by reference TRBV28 and TRBJ2-5, the full variable domain reads DVKVTQSSRYLVKRTGEKVFLECVQDMDHENMFWYRQDPGLGLRLIYFSYDVKMKEKGDIPEGYSVSREKKERFSLILESASTNQTSMYLCASSFLGTGVQETQYFGPGTRLLVL.

The chain is built from TRBV28 and TRBJ2-7; the match to TRBD1 covers 7 bases. This CDR3 region has 15 residues. The germline V gene encodes CDR1 MDHEN and CDR2 SYDVKM. With 5 bases clipped from V and 2 bases from J, the junction kept 9 bases outside the gene matches. The CDR3 sequence: CASSPTGVKAYEQYF. The CDR3 DNA is TGTGCCAGCAGTCCCACAGGGGTCAAGGCCTACGAGCAGTACTTC.

This clonotype was counted once. The chain couples TRBV3-1 to TRBJ2-6; a possible D gene is TRBD2 (6 bases). V lost 2 bases to trimming and J lost 0 bases, with 8 bases between them. The V gene's germline CDR1 is LGHDT and CDR2 YNNKEL (reference sequence). The CDR3 runs 16 residues. CDR3 protein: CASSQRGLSGANVLTF. DNA for the CDR3: TGTGCCAGCAGCCAACGGGGACTCTCTGGGGCCAACGTCCTGACTTTC.

This clonotype was recorded many times. This chain uses TRBV20-1 with TRBJ2-5, with TRBD2 identical over 11 bases. This CDR3 comprises 17 residues. Germline assignment: CDR1 DFQATT and CDR2 SNEGSKA (reference sequence). Trimming at V came to 2 bases and at J to 2 bases, leaving 10 bases not matched to a gene. Here the CDR3 DNA reads TGCAGTGCTAGAACTGTGGGACTAGCGGTCGAACAAGAGACCCAGTACTTC. Translating it yields CSARTVGLAVEQETQYF.

This clonotype was detected ten times or more. The chain recombines TRBV6-2 or TRBV6-3 with TRBJ1-1; a weak D match, TRBD1 (6 bases). Germline CDR1 reads MNHEY; CDR2 reads SVGEGT. CDR3 length equals 16 residues. V was clipped by 0 bases and J by 1 base, with 12 bases between them. The CDR3 reads CASSYSRGGSNTEAFF. CDR3 coding DNA: TGTGCCAGCAGTTACTCCAGGGGAGGTTCGAACACTGAAGCTTTCTTT.

This clonotype was seen at least ten times. The gene calls are TRBV12-3 or TRBV12-4 and TRBJ1-1; 9 bases map to TRBD1. The junction had 15 bases not matched to a gene; V was cut back by 7 bases and J by 6 bases. This CDR3 spans 16 amino acids. The DNA for the CDR3 is TGTGCCAGCATCAAGGGAGGAACAGGGGGCGGCTCTGAAGCTTTCTTT. Protein product: CASIKGGTGGGSEAFF.

This clonotype was seen repeatedly, ten times or more. This rearrangement joins TRBV5-1 to TRBJ2-7; 7 bases align to TRBD1. J was trimmed by 5 bases and V by 0 bases; bases with no gene match: 5. This CDR3 comprises 14 residues. Germline values: CDR1 SGHRS, CDR2 YFSETQ. CDR3 protein: CASSLGQGGHEQYF. Written as DNA, the CDR3 is TGCGCCAGCAGCTTGGGACAGGGTGGCCACGAGCAGTACTTC.

V usage is TRBV6-9 and J usage is TRBJ1-2; D is ambiguous. The CDR3 sequence is 18 residues long. Germline V gene sequence: CDR1 MNHGY, CDR2 SVAAGI. Trimming took 3 bases from V and 5 from J, leaving 25 bases between them. CDR3 residues: CASSYPSPTGVETYGYTF. CDR3 coding DNA: TGTGCCAGCAGTTACCCAAGCCCAACTGGGGTGGAGACGTATGGCTACACCTTC.

This chain joins TRBV6-1 and TRBJ1-2, with TRBD1 as a possible D gene (6 bases). The V end lost 2 bases, the J end lost 7 bases, and 14 bases lay between the germline ends. The CDR3 loop spans 14 amino acids. Germline values: CDR1 MNHNS, CDR2 SASEGT. The CDR3 nucleotides read TGTGCCAGCAGTGAATCAGGGGTGTACTTTGGCTACACCTTC. This codes for CASSESGVYFGYTF.

This clonotype was seen ten or more times. J is TRBJ2-5 and V is TRBV6-5; 7 bases are shared with TRBD2. Looked up from germline, CDR1 is MNHEY and CDR2 is SVGAGI. V lost 2 bases, J lost 4 bases, and 7 bases stayed unmatched. The CDR3 is 15 residues long. The CDR3 is CASSYPGGSAETQYF. The DNA for the CDR3 is TGTGCCAGCAGTTACCCCGGGGGGTCGGCAGAGACCCAGTACTTC.

This clonotype was found many times. The chain uses TRBV27 and TRBJ2-7, with 11 positions matching TRBD1. V shed 8 bases and J 3 bases; nucleotides not matched to a gene: 6. CDR1 MNHEY and CDR2 SMNVEV come from the germline V gene (reference sequence). There are 14 residues in the CDR3. The CDR3 loop reads CASLDRGLNYEQYF. CDR3 bases: TGTGCCAGCTTGGACAGGGGGCTTAACTACGAGCAGTACTTC.

There are many counts of this clonotype. The genes are TRBV20-1 and TRBJ2-2; 7 bases line up with TRBD2. The CDR3 has 14 amino acids. CDR1 and CDR2 (germline): DFQATT, SNEGSKA (reference sequence). V dropped 0 bases and J dropped 5; count of bases not matched to a gene: 3. This chain's CDR3 is CSARDWRETGELFF. In nucleotides, the CDR3 is TGCAGTGCTAGAGATTGGCGGGAGACCGGGGAGCTGTTTTTT.